A selection of T cell receptor beta chains follows, all from one sample in a study of blood T cell repertoires in COVID-19. Produced via immunoSEQ multiplex PCR; TCRdb's table is partial and in-frame only. The repertoire holds fewer than 300,000 clones, with more than 85% as singletons. Source material: peripheral blood. The receptors here all came from a woman between 25 and 40 years old with COVID-19, enrolled during active disease. The CDR3 runs from the conserved cysteine through the conserved F or W. Each record gives: D gene, V gene, J gene, clone size, CDR3 DNA, CDR3 protein. D genes are given only for firm matches. Rows give clone size only sometimes, using once, few, many, or a class for an expanded clone.

>TRBD1|TRBV5-1|TRBJ2-2|-
TGCGCCAGCAGCTTAGGACAGGGGGACACCGGGGAGCTGTTTTTT
CASSLGQGDTGELFF
>TRBD1|TRBV27|TRBJ1-1|-
TGTGCCAGCAGTGTATCAGGGGGCAATTTCTTTGAAGCTTTCTTT
CASSVSGGNFFEAFF
>-|TRBV5-4|TRBJ1-2|-
TGTGCCAGTGGGGAGGAAGACTATGGCTACACCTTC
CASGEEDYGYTF
>TRBD1|TRBV6-5|TRBJ1-1|-
TGTGCCAGCAGGGATAAGGGACAGATGAACACTGAAGCTTTCTTT
CASRDKGQMNTEAFF
>-|TRBV5-4|TRBJ1-1|few
TGTGCCAGCAGCTTGGACAACAGAATGAACACTGAAGCTTTCTTT
CASSLDNRMNTEAFF
>TRBD1|TRBV19|TRBJ1-6|-
TGTGCCAGTAGTGGTCCGGACAGGGATTATTCACCCCTCCACTTT
CASSGPDRDYSPLHF
>-|TRBV30|TRBJ1-1|-
TGTGCCTACGGGGAGACCTCAGTGAACACTGAAGCTTTCTTT
CAYGETSVNTEAFF
>-|TRBV30|TRBJ2-5|-
TGTGCCTGGAGGAAGGGGGTAGGGGTTGGGGAGACCCAGTACTTC
CAWRKGVGVGETQYF
>TRBD1|TRBV29-1|TRBJ2-7|-
TGCAGCGTTGGACCCGGGACAGGGTTTAACGAGCAGTACTTC
CSVGPGTGFNEQYF
>TRBD1|TRBV18|TRBJ1-1|-
TGTGCCAGCTCATCCGGGACAGGGTATTTGAACACTGAAGCTTTCTTT
CASSSGTGYLNTEAFF
>TRBD2|TRBV27|TRBJ2-5|-
TGTGCCAGCAGTTCGGGACTAGCGGGTAAAGAGACCCAGTACTTC
CASSSGLAGKETQYF
>-|TRBV5-1|TRBJ1-2|-
TGCGCCAGCAGCTTTGCAGGAAACTATGGCTACACCTTC
CASSFAGNYGYTF
>-|TRBV5-1|TRBJ2-5|-
TGCGCCAGCGGAGAACAGGGCGGGGAGACCCAGTACTTC
CASGEQGGETQYF
>-|TRBV10-3|TRBJ2-7|-
TGTGCCGCCCGAGGGACACCCTACGAGCAGTACTTC
CAARGTPYEQYF
>-|TRBV6-5|TRBJ2-4|few
TGTGCCAGCAGGCTCGGGGGAGACAAAAACATTCAGTACTTC
CASRLGGDKNIQYF
>-|TRBV13|TRBJ2-4|-
TGTGCCAGCAGCCTTCGGGGCAAAAACATTCAGTACTTC
CASSLRGKNIQYF
>-|TRBV3-1/TRBV3-2|TRBJ1-1|-
TGTGCCAGCAGCCAGGGAGATAGGGACACTGAAGCTTTCTTT
CASSQGDRDTEAFF
>-|TRBV28|TRBJ1-4|-
TGTGCCAGCAGTCCCTCTGTAGGGGGAGCGGATGAAAAACTGTTTTTT
CASSPSVGGADEKLFF
>TRBD2|TRBV19|TRBJ2-1|-
TGTGCCAGTAGTATAGATAGCGGGGGTTCCCTCTACAATGAGCAGTTCTTC
CASSIDSGGSLYNEQFF
>TRBD1|TRBV6-5|TRBJ2-5|once
TGTGCCAGCAGTACCACTGGGACAGTAGAGACCCAGTACTTC
CASSTTGTVETQYF
>-|TRBV15|TRBJ1-2|-
TGTGCCACCAGGGGGGGGGCCTCCCCTCATGGCTACACCTTC
CATRGGASPHGYTF
>TRBD1|TRBV7-9|TRBJ1-2|-
TGTGCCAGCAGCTATGGGACAGTAAATAACTATGGCTACACCTTC
CASSYGTVNNYGYTF
>-|TRBV6-2/TRBV6-3|TRBJ2-1|-
TGTGCCAGCAGTTACCCGGGGGTACGTCTTTACAATGAGCAGTTCTTC
CASSYPGVRLYNEQFF
>-|TRBV5-1|TRBJ2-7|-
TGCGCCAGCAGCAGTAGCGGAGGCCTTCGGGACGAGCAGTACTTC
CASSSSGGLRDEQYF
>TRBD2|TRBV7-2|TRBJ2-3|-
TGTGCCAGCAGCTTAGTCGGGACTAGCTTTGCAGATACGCAGTATTTT
CASSLVGTSFADTQYF
>TRBD1|TRBV7-8|TRBJ2-7|few
TGTGCCAGCAGCCTTCCCCAGGGGGCTAACGAGCAGTACTTC
CASSLPQGANEQYF
>-|TRBV5-1|TRBJ1-6|-
TGCGCCAGCAGTTTGCGGGGGGGCGCAGAATCACCCCTCCACTTT
CASSLRGGAESPLHF
>TRBD2|TRBV4-2|TRBJ2-7|-
TGTGCCAGCAGCCAGTCTCTAGCGGAGGGACTCTACGAGCAGTACTTC
CASSQSLAEGLYEQYF
>-|TRBV5-1|TRBJ2-2|-
TGCGCCAGCAGCTTGAACTTGATCGAGAACACCGGGGAGCTGTTTTTT
CASSLNLIENTGELFF
>-|TRBV5-4|TRBJ1-6|-
TGTGCCAGCAGCCCCCGGGACATCGCTAATTCACCCCTCCACTTT
CASSPRDIANSPLHF
>TRBD2|TRBV9|TRBJ2-7|-
TGTGCCAGCAGCGTAGGACTAGCGGGAGGACCCTACGAGCAGTACTTC
CASSVGLAGGPYEQYF
>-|TRBV6-5|TRBJ1-3|-
TGTGCCAGCAGTTACTCTCGACAGGACACTGGAAACACCATATATTTT
CASSYSRQDTGNTIYF
>TRBD1|TRBV7-9|TRBJ1-2|-
TGTGCCAGCAGCTTAGGGGACAGGGAGGGCGATGGCTACACCTTC
CASSLGDREGDGYTF
>TRBD1|TRBV6-6|TRBJ1-1|few
TGTGCCAGCAGTCGAACAGGGGAAACTACGAAGAGAATCTGGGAAGCTTTCTTT
CASSRTGETTKRIWEAFF
>-|TRBV18|TRBJ1-3|once
TGTGCCAGCTCACCTCAGGGGTGGGGATCCGGAAACACCATATATTTT
CASSPQGWGSGNTIYF
>TRBD2|TRBV11-3|TRBJ2-1|once
TGTGCCAGCAGCTTAGAGGCTAGCGGGAACGATGAGCAGTTCTTC
CASSLEASGNDEQFF
>TRBD2|TRBV4-1|TRBJ2-5|-
TGCGCCAGCAGCCTAAGGGGACTAGCAGAAGAGACCCAGTACTTC
CASSLRGLAEETQYF
>-|TRBV4-2|TRBJ2-3|-
TGTGCCAGCAGCCTTAGCACAGGGATCTACGATACGCAGTATTTT
CASSLSTGIYDTQYF
>-|TRBV9|TRBJ1-1|-
TGTGCCAGCAGCGTAGATTTAGGGGGAGAAGCTTTCTTT
CASSVDLGGEAFF
>-|TRBV3-1/TRBV3-2|TRBJ2-2|-
TGTGCCAGCAGCCAAGATAAGGGGGTCGGCACCGGGGAGCTGTTTTTT
CASSQDKGVGTGELFF
>TRBD1|TRBV19|TRBJ1-2|-
TGTGCCAGTACCCCCCAAGCCCGGGACAGGGGGTATACTAACTATGGCTACACCTTC
CASTPQARDRGYTNYGYTF
>TRBD1|TRBV28|TRBJ2-1|-
TGTGCCAGCGGAGGTATCGGGACAGTCCGTGTCAATGAGCAGTTCTTC
CASGGIGTVRVNEQFF
>-|TRBV5-1|TRBJ1-2|-
TGCGCCAGCAGCTTTAATGGAGATTCTAACTATGGCTACACCTTC
CASSFNGDSNYGYTF
>-|TRBV21-1|TRBJ2-5|-
TGTGCCAGCAGCAAACTTTGGGGGGGGACCCAGTACTTC
CASSKLWGGTQYF
>-|TRBV5-1|TRBJ2-2|-
TGCGCCAGCAGCTTGGCTCGAGGGGGAGGGCCCCCCGGGGAGCTGTTTTTT
CASSLARGGGPPGELFF
>-|TRBV3-1/TRBV3-2|TRBJ2-7|few
TGTGCCAGCAGCCTATCCACGGGGATCGGTCTGGGCTTCTACGAGCAGTACTTC
CASSLSTGIGLGFYEQYF
>TRBD1|TRBV7-2|TRBJ2-7|-
TGTGCCAGCAGCACAACGACAGGGGCCGAATCCTACGAGCAGTACTTC
CASSTTTGAESYEQYF